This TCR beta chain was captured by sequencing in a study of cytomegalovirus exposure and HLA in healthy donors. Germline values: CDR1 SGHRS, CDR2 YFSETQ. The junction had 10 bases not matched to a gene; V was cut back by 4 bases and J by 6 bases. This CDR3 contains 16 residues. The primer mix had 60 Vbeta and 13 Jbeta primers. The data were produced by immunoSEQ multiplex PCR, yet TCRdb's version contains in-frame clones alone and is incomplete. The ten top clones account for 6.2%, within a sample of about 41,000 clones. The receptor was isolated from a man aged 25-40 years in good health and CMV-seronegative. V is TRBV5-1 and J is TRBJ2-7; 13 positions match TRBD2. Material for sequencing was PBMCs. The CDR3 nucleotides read TGCGCCAGCAGCCTAGACGGACTAGCGGGAGCACGCGAGCAGTACTTC. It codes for CASSLDGLAGAREQYF.